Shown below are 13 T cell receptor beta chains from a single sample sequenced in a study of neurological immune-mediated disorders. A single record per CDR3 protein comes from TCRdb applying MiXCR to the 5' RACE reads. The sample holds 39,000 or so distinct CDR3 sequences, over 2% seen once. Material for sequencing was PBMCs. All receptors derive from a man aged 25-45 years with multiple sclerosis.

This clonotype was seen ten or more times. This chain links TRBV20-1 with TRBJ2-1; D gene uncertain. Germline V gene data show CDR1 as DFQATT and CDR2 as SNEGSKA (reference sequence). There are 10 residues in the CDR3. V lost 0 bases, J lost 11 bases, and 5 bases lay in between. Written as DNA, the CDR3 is TGCAGTGCTAGAGATGCAAAGCAGTTCTTC. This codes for CSARDAKQFF.

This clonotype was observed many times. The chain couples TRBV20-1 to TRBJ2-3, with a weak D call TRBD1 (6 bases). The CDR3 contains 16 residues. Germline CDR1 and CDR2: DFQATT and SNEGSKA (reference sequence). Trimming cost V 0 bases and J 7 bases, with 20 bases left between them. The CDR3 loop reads CSARDTAGTTAYTQYF. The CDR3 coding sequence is TGCAGTGCTAGAGATACAGCCGGGACAACCGCATATACGCAGTATTTT.

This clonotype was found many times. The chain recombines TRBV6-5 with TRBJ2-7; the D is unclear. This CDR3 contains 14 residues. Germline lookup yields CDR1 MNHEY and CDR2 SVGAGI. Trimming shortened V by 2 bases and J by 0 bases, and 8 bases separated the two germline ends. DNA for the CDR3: TGTGCCAGCAGTTACAGGCAAAGCTCCTACGAGCAGTACTTC. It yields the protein CASSYRQSSYEQYF.

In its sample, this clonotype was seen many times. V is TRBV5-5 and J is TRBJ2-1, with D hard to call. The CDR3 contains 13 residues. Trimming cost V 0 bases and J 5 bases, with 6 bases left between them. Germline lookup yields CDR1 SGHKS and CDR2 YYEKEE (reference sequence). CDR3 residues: CASSLASDNEQFF. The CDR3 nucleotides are TGTGCCAGCAGCTTGGCCTCTGACAATGAGCAGTTCTTC.

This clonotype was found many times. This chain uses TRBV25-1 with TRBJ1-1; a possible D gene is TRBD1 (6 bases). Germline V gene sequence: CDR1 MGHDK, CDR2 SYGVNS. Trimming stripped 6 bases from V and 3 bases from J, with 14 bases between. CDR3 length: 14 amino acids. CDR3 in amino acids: CASSPPGHYTEAFF. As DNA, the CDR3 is TGTGCCAGCAGCCCTCCGGGACATTACACTGAAGCTTTCTTT.

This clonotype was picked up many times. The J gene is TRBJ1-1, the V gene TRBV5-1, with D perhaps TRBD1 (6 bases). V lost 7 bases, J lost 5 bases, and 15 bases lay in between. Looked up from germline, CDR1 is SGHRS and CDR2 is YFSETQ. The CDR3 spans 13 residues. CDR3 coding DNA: TGCGCCAGCGGACAGAACGGGGCGACTGAAGCTTTCTTT. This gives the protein CASGQNGATEAFF. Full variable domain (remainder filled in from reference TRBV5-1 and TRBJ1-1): KAGVTQTPRYLIKTRGQQVTLSCSPISGHRSVSWYQQTPGQGLQFLFEYFSETQRNKGNFPGRFSGRQFSNSRSEMNVSTLELGDSALYLCASGQNGATEAFFGQGTRLTVV.

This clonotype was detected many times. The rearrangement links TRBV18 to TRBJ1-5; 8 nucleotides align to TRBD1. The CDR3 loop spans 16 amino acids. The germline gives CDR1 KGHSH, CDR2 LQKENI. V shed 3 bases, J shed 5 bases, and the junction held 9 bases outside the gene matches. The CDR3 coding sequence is TGTGCCAGCTCACCCCAGTCCCAGGGGGCTCATCAGCCCCAGCATTTT. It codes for CASSPQSQGAHQPQHF.

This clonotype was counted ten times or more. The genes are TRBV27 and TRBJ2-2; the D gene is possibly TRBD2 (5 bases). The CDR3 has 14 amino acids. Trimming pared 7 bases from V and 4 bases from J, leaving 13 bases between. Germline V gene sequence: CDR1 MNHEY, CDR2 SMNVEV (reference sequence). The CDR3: CASKVEAVTGELFF. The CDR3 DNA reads TGTGCCAGCAAAGTGGAGGCTGTCACCGGGGAGCTGTTTTTT.

CDR3 nucleotides: TGCAGCGTCAGGGAGGATGCGAACACTGAAGCTTTCTTT. It encodes CSVREDANTEAFF. The chain employs TRBV29-1 and TRBJ1-1, with a tentative D call TRBD1 (5 bases). The CDR3 loop spans 13 amino acids. Between the trimmed V and J ends, which lost 6 bases and 1 base, there was a span of 12 bases. Per germline, CDR1 SQVTM and CDR2 ANQGSEA.

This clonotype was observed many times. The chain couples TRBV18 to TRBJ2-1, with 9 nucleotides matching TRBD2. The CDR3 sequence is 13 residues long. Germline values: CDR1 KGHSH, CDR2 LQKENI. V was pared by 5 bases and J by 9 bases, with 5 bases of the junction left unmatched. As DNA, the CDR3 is TGTGCCAGCTCAAGGACTAGCGAGAGTGAGCAGTTCTTC. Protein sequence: CASSRTSESEQFF.

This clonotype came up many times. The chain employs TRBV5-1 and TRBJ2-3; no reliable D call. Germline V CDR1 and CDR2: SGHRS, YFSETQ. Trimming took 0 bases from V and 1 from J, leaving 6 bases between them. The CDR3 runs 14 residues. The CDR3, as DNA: TGCGCCAGCAGCTTGGGGGCCGGCACAGATACGCAGTATTTT. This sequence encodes CASSLGAGTDTQYF.

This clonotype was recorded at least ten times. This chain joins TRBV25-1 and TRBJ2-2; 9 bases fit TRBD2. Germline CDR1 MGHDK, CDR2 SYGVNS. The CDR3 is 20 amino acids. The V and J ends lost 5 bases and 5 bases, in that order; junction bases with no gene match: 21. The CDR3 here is CASSSDGQGESGRWTGELFF. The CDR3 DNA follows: TGTGCCAGCAGTTCGGATGGGCAGGGGGAAAGCGGGAGGTGGACCGGGGAGCTGTTTTTT.

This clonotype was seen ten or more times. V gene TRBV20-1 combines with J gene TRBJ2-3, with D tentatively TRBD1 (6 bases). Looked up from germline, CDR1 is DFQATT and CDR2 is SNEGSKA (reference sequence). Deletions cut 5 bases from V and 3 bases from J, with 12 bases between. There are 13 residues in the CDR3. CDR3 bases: TGCAGTGCTGCGTCAGGGACAACAGATACGCAGTATTTT. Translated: CSAASGTTDTQYF.